The clone carrying this T cell receptor (beta chain) was detected ten times or more. Its specificity is unknown. As it was prepared, the TCRbeta library received unique molecular identifiers. TCRdb independently ran MiXCR on the PCR reads; one entry per CDR3 protein. There are approximately 290,000 distinct CDR3 sequences in the sample; around a tenth occur only once, and about 25% lies in the top ten. This specimen comes from a study of T-cell reconstitution after alpha-beta-depleted transplantation in children. Study results and caveats: One year after transplant, T-cell counts and diversity came mostly from newly produced T cells. High day-60 TCRbeta diversity in some patients came from surviving recipient T cells and thymic progenitors.

The germline gives CDR1 KGHSH, CDR2 LQKENI. There are 15 residues in the CDR3. The V gene lost 3 bases and the J gene lost 0 bases, with 10 bases spanning the gap. This chain joins TRBV18 and TRBJ2-3; a possible D gene is TRBD2 (6 bases). The sequences come from peripheral blood, collected 180 days after TCRalphabeta/CD19-depleted stem cell transplant. The receptor was isolated from a male patient aged 2 to 9 who had a stem cell transplant for chronic granulomatous disease, so the T cells may come from the graft donor. The CDR3 region has the DNA TGTGCCAGCTCACCGGAGGGTACTAGCACAGATACGCAGTATTTT. Translating gives CASSPEGTSTDTQYF.